This T cell receptor beta chain came from a study of T-cell memory formation after mild COVID-19 (dated by TCRdb to about 2021). Regarding the complete study: TCR sequence clusters from the two donors were largely donor specific. Longitudinal TCRalpha and TCRbeta repertoire sequencing tracked T-cell clones expanding and contracting after mild COVID-19 in a couple of donors. Two young, previously healthy adult volunteers made up the cohort, one male and one female. General study outcomes and caveats: The study covered only two mild cases, and larger cohorts including severe cases with pre-infection samples were considered necessary. Clones contracting from day 15 to 85 had balanced CD4/CD8 phenotypes, while a second wave expanding from day 15 to 37 was biased towards CD4+. Whether the second-wave clones peaking on day 37 were SARS-CoV-2 specific was not confirmed. Some responding clones were detected in pre-infection memory, which suggested that pre-existing cross-reactive memory T cells had joined the SARS-CoV-2 response. Contracting CD4+ clones appeared mostly in the CM and EM memory subsets, whereas CD8+ clones were enriched in EMRA.

Instrument on record: Illumina NovaSeq 6000. Using 5'RACE with constant-segment primers, TCRalpha and TCRbeta cDNA libraries were constructed, with sample barcodes and unique molecular identifiers added in the process. Trizol reagent was used to extract RNA from every sample. Library amplification was performed in two PCR steps, and a second sample barcode and Illumina TruSeq adapters were introduced in the second step. The libraries were sequenced on an Illumina NovaSeq using 2 x 150 bp paired-end reads. On the authors' methods: With migec v1.2.7, reads were demultiplexed and then collapsed into UMI-guided consensus sequences. Using mixcr v2.1.11, the UMI consensuses were aligned to TRA and TRB V and J templates and assembled into clonotypes. A clonotype was counted as expanded or contracted only if both edgeR and NoisET called the change significant, with noise models trained on biological replicates. For edgeR calls, the thresholds were a false discovery rate-adjusted p below 0.01 and a log2 fold-change of 1. As an exploratory analysis of dynamics, max-normalized trajectories of the 1000 most abundant clonotypes were examined by PCA with hierarchical clustering. The CD4 or CD8 phenotype of responding clones was assigned using the separately sequenced CD4+ and CD8+ repertoires. Starting from the raw public reads, TCRdb applied fastp trimming at Q25, assembled clones with MiXCR and retained in-frame beta chains. Rows are combined by CDR3 protein, so each entry shows the most common genes and DNA. The V and J calls were not made by the authors but by TCRdb's processing. The sample includes tens of thousands of distinct CDR3 sequences, with around 14% observed a single time. Roughly 30% of the sample is in the top ten clones.

V is cut back by 7 bases and J by 6 bases, with 7 bases in the junction unmatched. Looking up the germline V gene yields CDR1 SQVTM and CDR2 ANQGSEA. The CDR3 sequence holds 13 residues, the cysteine and phenylalanine included. Here the CDR3 DNA is all that survives: 39 bases in frame from base 1. Comment on this clonotype: Its cognate antigen has yet to be identified. Base qualities are not at hand, and no much larger clone is one base apart.

Ficoll-Paque density gradient centrifugation was the method used to isolate PBMCs. This sequence was found in an adult woman who had mild COVID-19 (a few samples of this study predate the infection). The sample titles of this study are shuffled in the database, so cell type and time point are left out; the donor was told from shared clones. The material sequenced was PBMCs or a T cell subset sorted from them (not recorded which). The sequence links TRBV29-1 to TRBJ2-1; 9 nucleotides in the junction match TRBD1. At the DNA level, the sequence is TGCAGCGCAGAGGGACAGGGACCCAATGAGCAGTTCTTC. Its translation reads: CSAEGQGPNEQFF.